This note documents a single T cell receptor beta chain sequence. This specimen comes from a study of T cell changes during pregnancy in multiple sclerosis. Assay: immunoSEQ multiplex PCR; the TCRdb copy retains only in-frame clones and omits some. The repertoire has about 12,000 clones, approximately 88% of them found once; the top ten carry 7.7%. The ends were cut back, 3 bases at V and 0 bases at J, with 8 bases in the middle. Germline V CDR1 and CDR2: LGHNT, FRNRAP. CDR3 size: 14 residues. This sequence was found in a female donor in good health, enrolled as a control in a pregnancy study. J is TRBJ1-1 and V is TRBV12-5; no clear D. Sequencing used CD8+ T cells from peripheral blood mononuclear cells, obtained in the second trimester of pregnancy. Here the CDR3 reads CASGLAAMNTEAFF. The CDR3 DNA reads TGTGCTAGTGGTTTAGCAGCGATGAACACTGAAGCTTTCTTT. Based on the CDR3 plus reference TRBV12-5 and TRBJ1-1, the full variable domain is DARVTQTPRHKVTEMGQEVTMRCQPILGHNTVFWYRQTMMQGLELLAYFRNRAPLDDSGMPKDRFSAEMPDATLATLKIQPSEPRDSAVYFCASGLAAMNTEAFFGQGTRLTVV.